The present TCR beta chain was sequenced within a study of chemoradiotherapy in HPV16-positive cancers. The data were produced by immunoSEQ multiplex PCR, yet TCRdb's version contains in-frame clones alone and is incomplete. The sample includes under 20,000 clones, 75% to 90% of them seen just once. V was trimmed by 8 bases and J by 5 bases, leaving 18 bases between them. Per germline, CDR1 MDHEN and CDR2 SYDVKM. The CDR3 covers 14 residues. The sample in question was blood, obtained from a patient who underwent chemoradiotherapy. The chain joins TRBV28 to TRBJ2-5; D perhaps matches TRBD1 (5 bases). This receptor was identified in a human donor with HPV-associated anogenital cancer. CDR3 sequence: CASLKGAGMETQYF. In DNA, the CDR3 is TGTGCCAGCCTAAAAGGGGCAGGGATGGAGACCCAGTACTTC.